This TCR beta chain was captured by sequencing in a study of T-cell memory formation after mild COVID-19. Turning to the study itself: Largely donor-specific sequence clusters came from a couple of donors.

It was 5'RACE with constant-segment primers that produced the TCR alpha and TCR beta cDNA libraries, which carried sample barcodes and UMIs. One entry per CDR3 protein results from TCRdb running MiXCR on the 5' RACE reads. The repertoire has about 360,000 distinct CDR3 sequences, approximately 15% of them found once; the top ten carry approximately 20%. The CDR3 length is 14 residues. The V end was cut by 0 bases, the J end by 3 bases, with 6 bases between. CDR1 is KGHSH and CDR2 is LQKENI in the germline V gene. The clonotype originates from a man in his late teens or twenties who had mild COVID-19 (a few samples of this study predate the infection). Cell type and time point are not known. The gene calls are TRBV18 and TRBJ2-1; D ambiguous. Sample: PBMCs or a T cell subset sorted from them (not recorded which). This CDR3 is CASSPPGGYNEQFF. CDR3 DNA: TGTGCCAGCTCACCACCCGGCGGCTACAATGAGCAGTTCTTC.